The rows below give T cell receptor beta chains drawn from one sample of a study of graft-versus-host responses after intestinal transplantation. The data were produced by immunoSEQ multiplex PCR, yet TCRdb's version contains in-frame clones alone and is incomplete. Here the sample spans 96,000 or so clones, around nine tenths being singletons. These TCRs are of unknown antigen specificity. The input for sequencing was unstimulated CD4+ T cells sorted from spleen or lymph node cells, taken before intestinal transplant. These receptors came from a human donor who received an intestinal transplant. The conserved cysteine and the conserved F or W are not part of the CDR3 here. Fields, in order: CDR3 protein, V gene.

CDR3 protein: ASSQRDRGTDTQY
V gene: TRBV4-3

CDR3 protein: ASSLSGYEQY
V gene: TRBV5-6

CDR3 protein: ATETGGRGYT
V gene: TRBV5-4

CDR3 protein: ASSGGASGTDTQY
V gene: TRBV7-7

CDR3 protein: ASNDPGQPNTEAF
V gene: TRBV7-9

CDR3 protein: ASTPGHEIMNTEAF
V gene: TRBV9

CDR3 protein: SVEGLAGDTDTQY
V gene: TRBV29-1

CDR3 protein: ASSLAGVNTGELF
V gene: TRBV25-1

CDR3 protein: AAGQGLNIQY
V gene: TRBV10-3

CDR3 protein: ASSELGQGSHNEQF
V gene: TRBV2

CDR3 protein: ASSEWGGGTGELF
V gene: TRBV6-1

CDR3 protein: ASSPGLDPTDTQY
V gene: TRBV5-6

CDR3 protein: ARPNPGYGSYEQY
V gene: TRBV6-5

CDR3 protein: ASSTTGAGANVLT
V gene: TRBV7-9

CDR3 protein: ASSVSGLAGELF
V gene: TRBV9

CDR3 protein: SVVLAGVSTGELF
V gene: TRBV29-1

CDR3 protein: ASGSDRVLQPQH
V gene: TRBV12-5

CDR3 protein: ASSVLGLAGGNEQF
V gene: TRBV9

CDR3 protein: AWSVGTVDIQY
V gene: TRBV30

CDR3 protein: ASSSEPTSGMHNTDTQY
V gene: TRBV27

CDR3 protein: ASSRRQGSYEQY
V gene: TRBV4-3

CDR3 protein: ASSLWTTDNSPLH
V gene: TRBV5-5

CDR3 protein: ASSYYRESYEQF
V gene: TRBV6-6

CDR3 protein: ASSLGRGSGYT
V gene: TRBV5-8

CDR3 protein: ASSYQGNYGYT
V gene: TRBV6-5

CDR3 protein: ASTTPGNEQF
V gene: TRBV9

CDR3 protein: SACMGQGISGNTIY
V gene: TRBV29-1

CDR3 protein: ASSWALGAEGYT
V gene: TRBV6-6

CDR3 protein: ASSQPPGQPIELYGYT
V gene: TRBV4-2

CDR3 protein: ASSLAQYEQY
V gene: TRBV7-2

CDR3 protein: ASSPGTATQY
V gene: TRBV2

CDR3 protein: ASSVGGGYGYT
V gene: TRBV9

CDR3 protein: ASSESGSRETQY
V gene: TRBV6-1

CDR3 protein: ASNQNTLSYEQY
V gene: TRBV7-2

CDR3 protein: AWSVPGHPEAF
V gene: TRBV30

CDR3 protein: ASSQVDGVGSYEQY
V gene: TRBV4-2

CDR3 protein: ASSSGSSNQPQH
V gene: TRBV5-6

CDR3 protein: ASSVALDSSYEQY
V gene: TRBV6-1

CDR3 protein: ASSERDRAYEQY
V gene: TRBV7-9

CDR3 protein: ASSPRTGGEQY
V gene: TRBV19

CDR3 protein: ASSFSGTGDAGELF
V gene: TRBV28

CDR3 protein: ASSEQTGRFVEQY
V gene: TRBV9

CDR3 protein: ASSPTGGLAGGPSTDTQY
V gene: TRBV9

CDR3 protein: ATSSGTSGYNEQF
V gene: TRBV15

CDR3 protein: TSSQVTSGGAGETGELF
V gene: TRBV1